A selection of T cell receptor beta chains follows, all from one sample in a study of cytomegalovirus exposure and HLA in healthy donors. TCRdb keeps only in-frame clones here, not all; method: immunoSEQ multiplex PCR. The sample shows about 72,000 clones, more than 80% of them seen only once. Sequences were obtained from PBMCs. All receptors derive from a human donor in good health. Each CDR3 is given with its conserved first and last residue. Each record gives: V gene, clone size, J gene, D gene, CDR3 DNA, CDR3 protein. A D gene is named only where the DNA matches it firmly. The size of a clone is reported for some rows only, either as once, few or many, or as a class for expanded clones.

v_call: TRBV14
clone_size: few
j_call: TRBJ2-7
d_call: .
cdr3_nt: TGTGCCAGCAGCCAAGATCAGGCTTCCTCCTACGAGCAGTACTTC
cdr3_aa: CASSQDQASSYEQYF

v_call: TRBV9
clone_size: .
j_call: TRBJ2-3
d_call: TRBD2
cdr3_nt: TGTGCCAGCAGCGTAGCCGGGACTAGCGGGGGATATACGCAGTATTTT
cdr3_aa: CASSVAGTSGGYTQYF

v_call: TRBV19
clone_size: .
j_call: TRBJ2-2
d_call: TRBD2
cdr3_nt: TGTGCCAGTAGTCCCGCGGTTCTAGCGGGGGAGAACACCGGGGAGCTGTTTTTT
cdr3_aa: CASSPAVLAGENTGELFF

v_call: TRBV7-3
clone_size: .
j_call: TRBJ2-5
d_call: TRBD1
cdr3_nt: TGTGCCAGCAGCTTAACGGGACAGGTCCAAGAGACCCAGTACTTC
cdr3_aa: CASSLTGQVQETQYF

v_call: TRBV29-1
clone_size: .
j_call: TRBJ1-1
d_call: .
cdr3_nt: TGCAGCGTTTCACCACTGGCAGGGGAGGCTTTCTTT
cdr3_aa: CSVSPLAGEAFF

v_call: TRBV4-1
clone_size: .
j_call: TRBJ2-1
d_call: .
cdr3_nt: TGCGCCAGCAGCGCGAGGAACTACAATGAGCAGTTCTTC
cdr3_aa: CASSARNYNEQFF

v_call: TRBV19
clone_size: .
j_call: TRBJ1-2
d_call: .
cdr3_nt: TGTGCCAAAATAGGGGTAGTGGATGGCTACACCTTC
cdr3_aa: CAKIGVVDGYTF

v_call: TRBV7-2
clone_size: .
j_call: TRBJ2-7
d_call: .
cdr3_nt: TGTGCCAGCAGCACAATGAAACCCTACGAGCAGTACTTC
cdr3_aa: CASSTMKPYEQYF

v_call: TRBV30
clone_size: once
j_call: TRBJ2-2
d_call: TRBD1
cdr3_nt: TGTGCCTGGCCGGGACAGGGGAACACCGGGGAGCTGTTTTTT
cdr3_aa: CAWPGQGNTGELFF

v_call: TRBV9
clone_size: .
j_call: TRBJ1-4
d_call: .
cdr3_nt: TGTGCCAGCAGCCACGGGGGGGAGGCTAATGAAAAACTGTTTTTT
cdr3_aa: CASSHGGEANEKLFF

v_call: TRBV5-1
clone_size: .
j_call: TRBJ1-1
d_call: .
cdr3_nt: TGCGCCAGCAGCTTGGAGGGGGGACTAAACACTGAAGCTTTCTTT
cdr3_aa: CASSLEGGLNTEAFF

v_call: TRBV5-1
clone_size: .
j_call: TRBJ1-6
d_call: TRBD1
cdr3_nt: TGCGCCAGCAGCCCGGGACAGGTCGGGGGTATTGCGAATTCACCCCTCCACTTT
cdr3_aa: CASSPGQVGGIANSPLHF

v_call: TRBV7-9
clone_size: .
j_call: TRBJ2-3
d_call: TRBD2
cdr3_nt: TGTGCCAGCAGCTTTGACGCCGGGACTAGCGGAACAGATACGCAGTATTTT
cdr3_aa: CASSFDAGTSGTDTQYF

v_call: TRBV7-9
clone_size: .
j_call: TRBJ1-6
d_call: .
cdr3_nt: TGTGCCAGCAGCTTTTCGGTTCAGGGGTGGTCACCCCTCCACTTT
cdr3_aa: CASSFSVQGWSPLHF

v_call: TRBV6-1
clone_size: .
j_call: TRBJ1-2
d_call: .
cdr3_nt: TGTGCCAGCAGTGAAGCGGGAGGCGATGGCTACACCTTC
cdr3_aa: CASSEAGGDGYTF

v_call: TRBV5-4
clone_size: few
j_call: TRBJ2-3
d_call: .
cdr3_nt: TGTGCCAGCAGCTTTAGTGGTGCTAGCACAGATACGCAGTATTTT
cdr3_aa: CASSFSGASTDTQYF

v_call: TRBV15
clone_size: .
j_call: TRBJ2-2
d_call: .
cdr3_nt: TGTGCCACCAGCAGAGAGAGATTCGGGGAGCTGTTTTTT
cdr3_aa: CATSRERFGELFF

v_call: TRBV4-1
clone_size: .
j_call: TRBJ2-7
d_call: TRBD1
cdr3_nt: TGCGCCAGCAGCCAGCCGGGACAGGGGGTCTACGAGCAGTACTTC
cdr3_aa: CASSQPGQGVYEQYF

v_call: TRBV19
clone_size: .
j_call: TRBJ2-6
d_call: TRBD1
cdr3_nt: TGTGCCAGTACTAAGGGACAGGGGGTGGCCTCTGGGGCCAACGTCCTGACTTTC
cdr3_aa: CASTKGQGVASGANVLTF

v_call: TRBV4-1
clone_size: .
j_call: TRBJ1-1
d_call: .
cdr3_nt: TGCGCCAGCAGCTCAACCCAGGGTTTAGTGAACACTGAAGCTTTCTTT
cdr3_aa: CASSSTQGLVNTEAFF

v_call: TRBV5-5
clone_size: .
j_call: TRBJ1-2
d_call: .
cdr3_nt: TGTGCCAGCAGTGCGGTCGGCTATGGCTACACCTTC
cdr3_aa: CASSAVGYGYTF

v_call: TRBV4-3
clone_size: .
j_call: TRBJ2-3
d_call: .
cdr3_nt: TGCGCCAGCAGCCAAGCAGTTAGCGGGGTCAGGGGGACAGATACGCAGTATTTT
cdr3_aa: CASSQAVSGVRGTDTQYF

v_call: TRBV5-1
clone_size: few
j_call: TRBJ1-1
d_call: .
cdr3_nt: TGCGCCAGCAGCTTTAAGGGACAGAACACTGAAGCTTTCTTT
cdr3_aa: CASSFKGQNTEAFF

v_call: TRBV2
clone_size: few
j_call: TRBJ1-1
d_call: .
cdr3_nt: TGTGCCAGCAGTGGCGGGACCCCCGAAGCTTTCTTT
cdr3_aa: CASSGGTPEAFF

v_call: TRBV28
clone_size: .
j_call: TRBJ2-7
d_call: .
cdr3_nt: TGTGCCAGCAGTTCCACAGGGTCGAGCTCCTACGAGCAGTACTTC
cdr3_aa: CASSSTGSSSYEQYF

v_call: TRBV29-1
clone_size: .
j_call: TRBJ1-2
d_call: .
cdr3_nt: TGCAGCGTTGAGGGGGGGACCGATGGCTACACCTTC
cdr3_aa: CSVEGGTDGYTF

v_call: TRBV15
clone_size: .
j_call: TRBJ2-2
d_call: .
cdr3_nt: TGTGCCACCAGCAGAGATATAGGGGGGAACACCGGGGAGCTGTTTTTT
cdr3_aa: CATSRDIGGNTGELFF

v_call: TRBV7-3
clone_size: .
j_call: TRBJ1-3
d_call: .
cdr3_nt: TGTGCCAGCAGCACTGGGACTTCCCGGACTGGAAACACCATATATTTT
cdr3_aa: CASSTGTSRTGNTIYF

v_call: TRBV7-6
clone_size: .
j_call: TRBJ1-2
d_call: TRBD1
cdr3_nt: TGTGCCAGCAGTTCGGGACAGGGGGAGATCTATGGCTACACCTTC
cdr3_aa: CASSSGQGEIYGYTF

v_call: TRBV28
clone_size: .
j_call: TRBJ2-3
d_call: .
cdr3_nt: TGTGCCACTCGGGACACCATCTACAGCACAGATACGCAGTATTTT
cdr3_aa: CATRDTIYSTDTQYF

v_call: TRBV7-2
clone_size: .
j_call: TRBJ2-1
d_call: .
cdr3_nt: TGTGCCAGCAGCCAGCGGACCCAGCCGCCCTACAATGAGCAGTTCTTC
cdr3_aa: CASSQRTQPPYNEQFF